The text below deals with one T cell receptor beta chain. The antigen is unknown. The CDR3 extends over 15 amino acids. J gave up 5 bases and V 3 bases, and 5 bases lay outside the gene matches. Per the germline V gene, CDR1 is SGDLS and CDR2 is YYNGEE. The data were obtained in a study of beta chain features in type 1 diabetes. Study-wide results and limits: Junctions at VDJ sites from type 1 diabetes patients had fewer insertions and more deletions.

Isolated RNA was reverse transcribed in full, so expressed TCRB transcripts were sequenced. The assay was immunoSEQ multiplex PCR, and TCRdb's table has in-frame clones only and misses some. This sample yields 20,000 to 30,000 clones, of which approximately 74% are seen a single time; approximately 2.1% belongs to the top ten. The chain combines TRBV9 with TRBJ1-4; TRBD1 agrees at 9 bases. This clonotype was sampled from a woman aged 40 to 50 in good health. Specimen: Tregs from blood. In DNA form, the CDR3 reads TGTGCCAGCAGCGGCACAGGGGGCCGCAATGAAAAACTGTTTTTT. Protein sequence: CASSGTGGRNEKLFF.